The sample holds a few counts of the clone carrying this TCR beta chain. A J-beta primer mix and a sample-barcoded 5' primer were used in a second PCR of about 7 to 11 cycles. Template switching added a 12-random-nucleotide identifier to every cDNA molecule. TCRdb passed the 5' RACE reads through MiXCR, listing each CDR3 protein once. The data hold about 640,000 distinct CDR3 sequences, with 58% observed a single time. The entry originates in a study of blood T cells in healthy people across ages. CDR3 length: 15 residues. V trimming: 1 base; J trimming: 7 bases; junction bases outside the gene matches: 7. The germline CDR1 and CDR2 sequences are SGHTA and FQGNSA.

This receptor was taken from a man aged 60-69 years in good health. Sample: blood. V usage is TRBV7-2 and J usage is TRBJ2-1; 7 bases align to TRBD1. In DNA, the CDR3 is TGTGCCAGCAGCTTAGACCCGGGACAGTGGAATGAGCAGTTCTTC. This translates into CASSLDPGQWNEQFF.